This record looks at one T cell receptor (beta chain) sequence and its context. Its antigen is not known. Germline loops: CDR1 SGHTA, CDR2 FQGNSA. V was pared by 4 bases and J by 2 bases, with 10 bases between. The CDR3 runs 14 residues. These data are taken from a study of cytotoxic CD8 clonotypes in ibrutinib-treated CLL. Study-level results: The study found baseline clonality above age-matched healthy donors, tracking circulating CD8+ T-cell counts.

Target depth was 1 in 200,000 to 1 in 1 million T cells, about 10x per clonotype. Sequencing used immunoSEQ multiplex PCR; TCRdb keeps in-frame clones, though not all of them. Of some 200,000 clones in the sample, about 75% were seen once. The clonotype originates from a human donor with chronic lymphocytic leukemia. This chain joins TRBV7-2 and TRBJ2-3, with a tentative D call TRBD1 (6 bases). Sample: PBMCs, taken after 12 months of ibrutinib treatment. CDR3 residues: CASSSGQTTDTQYF. The CDR3 DNA reads TGTGCCAGCAGCTCCGGACAGACCACAGATACGCAGTATTTT.